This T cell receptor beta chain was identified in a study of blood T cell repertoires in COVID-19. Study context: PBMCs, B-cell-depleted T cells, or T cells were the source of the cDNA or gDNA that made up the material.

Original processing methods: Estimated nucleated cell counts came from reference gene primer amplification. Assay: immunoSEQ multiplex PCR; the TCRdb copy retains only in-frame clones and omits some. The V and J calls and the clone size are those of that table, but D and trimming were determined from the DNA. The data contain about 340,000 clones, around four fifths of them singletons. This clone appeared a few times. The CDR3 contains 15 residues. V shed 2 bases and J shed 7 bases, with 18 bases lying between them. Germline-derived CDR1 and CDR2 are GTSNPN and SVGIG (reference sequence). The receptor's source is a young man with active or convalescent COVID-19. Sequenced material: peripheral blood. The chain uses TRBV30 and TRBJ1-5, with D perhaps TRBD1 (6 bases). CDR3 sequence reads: CAWSKLTGERQPQHF. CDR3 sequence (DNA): TGTGCCTGGAGTAAGCTGACAGGCGAGAGGCAGCCCCAGCATTTT.